The clone carrying this TCR beta chain was seen repeatedly, ten times or more. No antigen is known for it. RNA transcripts gave rise to amplified TCR beta CDR3 regions. During a first-round RT-PCR of the TCR CDR3, the HTBI primer set was used. From the multiplex PCR reads, TCRdb called clonotypes with MiXCR, one entry per CDR3 protein. The sample lists fewer than 550,000 distinct CDR3 sequences; more than 15% were seen once. The trim removed 3 bases at V and 5 bases at J, leaving 3 bases unmatched. Germline loops: CDR1 SGHRS, CDR2 YFSETQ. The CDR3 consists of 15 residues. These data come from a study of T cells in Graves' hyperthyroidism and ophthalmopathy. Graves' hyperthyroidism showing no ophthalmopathy progression within 18 months was considered stable. Notes on the study in general: Ophthalmopathy onset followed model prediction by a median approximately 5.9 months. Blood also held most thyroid clonotypes expanded beyond 0.001.

The chain employs TRBV5-1 and TRBJ2-2, with TRBD2 matching over 11 bases. The clonotype originates from a woman younger than 30 with Graves' hyperthyroidism. What was sequenced was blood. CDR3 in DNA: TGCGCCAGCAGCTGGCTAGCGGGAGGTACCGGGGAGCTGTTTTTT. Translating it yields CASSWLAGGTGELFF. Variable domain in full (rest from reference TRBV5-1 and TRBJ2-2): KAGVTQTPRYLIKTRGQQVTLSCSPISGHRSVSWYQQTPGQGLQFLFEYFSETQRNKGNFPGRFSGRQFSNSRSEMNVSTLELGDSALYLCASSWLAGGTGELFFGEGSRLTVL.